This T cell receptor (beta chain) is from a study of T cell repertoires in cytomegalovirus infection. On the study more broadly: Both CMV infection and a matching HLA type were indicated by public TCR beta signatures.

TCRdb re-derived calls from the reads in MiXCR, one entry per CDR3 protein. The data contain approximately 500,000 distinct CDR3 sequences, 16% of them seen just once; the ten biggest clones take up roughly a quarter. The table lists this clonotype with a few counts. Germline CDR1 MDHEN, CDR2 SYDVKM. CDR3 length: 15 amino acids. Trimming left V 7 bases short and J 0 bases short, with 13 bases between. This receptor was identified in a human donor in good health (CMV status not recorded). Some clones in this sample may be carry-over from other donors' samples. Sequencing was performed on CD8+ T cells from PBMCs. This chain joins TRBV28 and TRBJ2-1; perhaps TRBD1 as D (6 bases). CDR3 protein: CASIHRVGSYNEQFF. DNA of the CDR3: TGTGCCAGCATCCACAGGGTAGGCTCCTACAATGAGCAGTTCTTC. The full variable domain, completed using reference TRBV28 and TRBJ2-1, is DVKVTQSSRYLVKRTGEKVFLECVQDMDHENMFWYRQDPGLGLRLIYFSYDVKMKEKGDIPEGYSVSREKKERFSLILESASTNQTSMYLCASIHRVGSYNEQFFGPGTRLTVL.